These 31 T cell receptor beta chains were all obtained from the same sample, sequenced in a study of T cell responses to AZD1222 COVID-19 vaccine. Method: immunoSEQ multiplex PCR; TCRdb's copy keeps in-frame clones and lacks some. The sample consists of about 200,000 clones, roughly 92% of them appearing once. The specimen was peripheral blood, collected 28 days after the second AZD1222 dose. These receptors were taken from an adult who received the AZD1222 COVID-19 vaccine.

This chain links TRBV27 with TRBJ1-5; 7 positions agree with TRBD1. Germline V CDR1 and CDR2: MNHEY, SMNVEV (reference sequence). The CDR3 runs to 15 residues. Germline trimming cut 6 bases from V and 6 bases from J; bases unmatched to any gene: 11. The CDR3 loop reads CASSPGTVRGQPQHF. DNA for the CDR3: TGTGCCAGCAGCCCCGGGACAGTGCGGGGTCAGCCCCAGCATTTT.

V usage is TRBV5-1 and J usage is TRBJ2-5; 7 bases agree with TRBD2. Unmatched junction bases numbered 13, after V lost 4 bases and J lost 4 bases. This CDR3 is 16 amino acids long. The germline V gene has CDR1 SGHRS and CDR2 YFSETQ. CDR3 loop: CASSPEPAGLSETQYF. CDR3 DNA sequence: TGCGCCAGCAGCCCGGAACCAGCGGGGTTATCAGAGACCCAGTACTTC.

This sequence joins TRBV6-5 and TRBJ1-1, with D hard to call. In germline, CDR1 is MNHEY, CDR2 SVGAGI. This CDR3 is built from 14 residues. Between the trimmed V and J ends, which lost 5 bases and 4 bases, there was a span of 14 bases. CDR3 residues: CASSRGPLSTEAFF. CDR3 bases: TGTGCCAGCAGTCGTGGACCCCTTAGCACTGAAGCTTTCTTT.

The chain combines TRBV18 with TRBJ1-2, with 8 bases fitting TRBD1. The CDR3 length is 15 residues. The V gene's germline CDR1 is KGHSH and CDR2 LQKENI. V shed 5 bases and J 4 bases; nucleotides not matched to a gene: 9. The CDR3 protein is CASSSNPGTGYGYTF. The CDR3 DNA follows: TGTGCCAGCTCATCTAATCCCGGGACAGGCTATGGCTACACCTTC.

The rearrangement links TRBV2 to TRBJ2-5; 7 bases fit TRBD2. Trimming removed 7 bases from V and 5 bases from J; junction bases left unmatched: 7. The CDR3 sequence is 13 residues long. Germline-derived CDR1 and CDR2 are SNHLY and FYNNEI. CDR3 bases: TGTGCCAGCACTAGGGACGGGGGGGAGACCCAGTACTTC. Translating gives CASTRDGGETQYF. The complete variable domain, with remaining parts taken from reference TRBV2 and TRBJ2-5, reads EPEVTQTPSHQVTQMGQEVILRCVPISNHLYFYWYRQILGQKVEFLVSFYNNEISEKSEIFDDQFSVERPDGSNFTLKIRSTKLEDSAMYFCASTRDGGETQYFGPGTRLLVL.

This rearrangement joins TRBV3-1 (or the pseudogene TRBV3-2) to TRBJ2-1; D ambiguous. CDR1 LGHDT and CDR2 YNNKEL come from the germline V gene (reference sequence). V was trimmed by 4 bases and J by 4 bases, leaving 14 bases between them. This CDR3 contains 15 residues. DNA of the CDR3: TGTGCCAGCAGCCCCCGTTCCACTGGATACAATGAGCAGTTCTTC. Translating gives CASSPRSTGYNEQFF.

The genes are TRBV7-2 and TRBJ1-1; D not resolved. This CDR3 has 15 residues. Germline CDR1 SGHTA, CDR2 FQGNSA. V gave up 2 bases and J gave up 2 bases, with 12 bases separating them. For the CDR3, the DNA is TGTGCCAGCAGCTTATTAAGGCTCTTAAACACTGAAGCTTTCTTT. It translates to CASSLLRLLNTEAFF.

V and J are TRBV4-1 and TRBJ1-6, with a possible D match to TRBD1 (5 bases). V was pared by 1 base and J by 0 bases, with 10 bases between. Per the germline V gene, CDR1 is MGHRA and CDR2 is YSYEKL. This CDR3 region has 17 residues. DNA of the CDR3: TGCGCCAGCAGCCAAGGGGACTCCAGCTCCTATAATTCACCCCTCCACTTT. It yields the protein CASSQGDSSSYNSPLHF.

The rearrangement uses TRBV6-6 and TRBJ2-7; D not resolved. There are 15 residues in the CDR3. Per the germline V gene, CDR1 is MNHNY and CDR2 is SVGAGI (reference sequence). Trimming left V 6 bases short and J 1 base short, with 16 bases between. CDR3 bases: TGTGCCAGCAGCCCCGTCGGCAGCCCTTCCTACGAGCAGTACTTC. Amino acid sequence: CASSPVGSPSYEQYF.

The rearrangement uses TRBV6-6 and TRBJ2-2; 9 bases line up with TRBD1. The ends lost 6 bases at V and 5 bases at J; junction bases unmatched: 7. Germline V gene lookup returns CDR1 MNHNY and CDR2 SVGAGI (reference sequence). There are 15 residues in the CDR3. The CDR3 nucleotides read TGTGCCAGCAGAACCGGGACAGGGCGTACCGGGGAGCTGTTTTTT. This gives the protein CASRTGTGRTGELFF.

The chain links TRBV28 to TRBJ1-5; 8 bases line up with TRBD1. The V gene end was trimmed by 6 bases and the J gene end by 5 bases; junction bases not matched to a gene: 6. There are 14 residues in the CDR3. Germline CDR1 reads MDHEN; CDR2 reads SYDVKM. The CDR3 DNA reads TGTGCCAGCAGCCTCTACAGGGGGGATCAGCCCCAGCATTTT. This gives the protein CASSLYRGDQPQHF.

This clone was recorded a few times. The chain uses TRBV5-1 and TRBJ2-7; D may match TRBD1 or TRBD2 (5 bases each). The V gene lost 0 bases and the J gene lost 5 bases, with 12 bases spanning the gap. The CDR3 spans 14 residues. Germline lookup yields CDR1 SGHRS and CDR2 YFSETQ. The chain's CDR3 is CASSLGDPFDEQYF. CDR3 sequence (DNA): TGCGCCAGCAGCTTGGGGGACCCCTTCGACGAGCAGTACTTC.

CDR3 nucleotides: TGTGCCAGCTCACCTCGGAATCCCCCAGACTACACCTTC. It codes for CASSPRNPPDYTF. V gene TRBV18 combines with J gene TRBJ1-2; D gene uncertain. CDR1 is KGHSH, CDR2 LQKENI, per germline. Trimming shortened V by 3 bases and J by 10 bases, and 15 bases separated the two germline ends. This CDR3 is 13 amino acids long.

The chain uses TRBV4-1 and TRBJ2-5; 9 nucleotides align to TRBD2. Germline trimming cut 4 bases from V and 3 bases from J; bases unmatched to any gene: 6. The CDR3 totals 15 residues. Germline V CDR1 and CDR2: MGHRA, YSYEKL. CDR3 sequence reads: CASSLSGGPKETQYF. CDR3 bases: TGCGCCAGCAGCCTCAGCGGGGGGCCGAAAGAGACCCAGTACTTC.

The genes are TRBV19 and TRBJ1-5, with a tentative D call TRBD1 (5 bases). V was clipped by 5 bases and J by 5 bases, with 19 bases between them. Germline V gene data show CDR1 as LNHDA and CDR2 as SQIVND (reference sequence). The CDR3 runs 16 residues. The CDR3 DNA is TGTGCCAGTAGTCAACTCCCGGGGCAGGCGGATCAGCCCCAGCATTTT. This encodes CASSQLPGQADQPQHF.

V and J are TRBV18 and TRBJ2-2; TRBD1 is a possible D gene (6 bases). V was cut by 2 bases and J by 5 bases, with 12 bases left in between. The CDR3 is made up of 15 amino acids. Germline V gives CDR1 KGHSH, CDR2 LQKENI. The CDR3 coding sequence is TGTGCCAGCTCACCAAAGTCAGGGGCTACCGGGGAGCTGTTTTTT. This encodes CASSPKSGATGELFF.

V and J are TRBV9 and TRBJ1-2; tentatively, D is TRBD1 (5 bases). Trimming took off 4 bases at V and 5 bases at J, with 6 bases between the two ends. Germline-derived CDR1 and CDR2 are SGDLS and YYNGEE. The CDR3 contains 11 residues. This CDR3 is CASSQGYGYTF. For the CDR3, the DNA is TGTGCCAGCAGCCAGGGATATGGCTACACCTTC.

The chain has TRBV6-5 and TRBJ1-5; a weak D match, TRBD1 (5 bases). Germline assignment: CDR1 MNHEY and CDR2 SVGAGI. CDR3 length: 14 residues. V was pared by 3 bases and J by 5 bases, with 11 bases between. The CDR3 DNA sequence: TGTGCCAGCAGTTATTCCAGGGACCATCAGCCCCAGCATTTT. Encoded protein: CASSYSRDHQPQHF.

This rearrangement joins TRBV6-1 to TRBJ1-5, with D perhaps matching TRBD1 (5 bases). There are 13 residues in the CDR3. CDR1 and CDR2 from the germline V gene are MNHNS and SASEGT. V lost 3 bases to trimming and J lost 3 bases, with 6 bases between them. The CDR3 spells CASSDRVNQPQHF. DNA of the CDR3: TGTGCCAGCAGTGACAGGGTCAATCAGCCCCAGCATTTT.

V gene TRBV19 combines with J gene TRBJ2-7; a weak D match, TRBD1 (6 bases). The ends were cut back, 1 base at V and 6 bases at J, with 10 bases in the middle. CDR3 size: 13 residues. Germline lookup yields CDR1 LNHDA and CDR2 SQIVND (reference sequence). In nucleotides, the CDR3 is TGTGCCAGTAGTATAGGGAACAGGGTCGAGCAGTACTTC. Translation: CASSIGNRVEQYF.

The chain has TRBV6-1 and TRBJ1-4, with D perhaps TRBD1 (5 bases). The CDR3 sequence is 15 residues long. Deletions cut 1 base from V and 8 bases from J, with 14 bases between. Germline CDR1 MNHNS, CDR2 SASEGT. CDR3 DNA sequence: TGTGCCAGCAGTGAAGGAGACTTGGGGGGGGAAAAACTGTTTTTT. It yields the protein CASSEGDLGGEKLFF.

The J gene is TRBJ1-6, the V gene TRBV19, with 7 positions matching TRBD1. V lost 5 bases and J lost 3; bases outside the gene matches: 4. The germline gives CDR1 LNHDA, CDR2 SQIVND (reference sequence). The CDR3 is 15 amino acids. The CDR3 region has the DNA TGTGCCAGTAGTCCCGGGACAGTCTATAATTCACCCCTCCACTTT. Its translation is CASSPGTVYNSPLHF.

V gene TRBV5-1 combines with J gene TRBJ2-1; no reliable D call. CDR1 and CDR2 (germline): SGHRS, YFSETQ. The CDR3 runs to 15 residues. V lost 1 base and J 0 bases, leaving 8 bases between the germline ends. DNA for the CDR3: TGCGCCAGCAGCTTGCAGGCGAGCTCCTACAATGAGCAGTTCTTC. As protein: CASSLQASSYNEQFF.

The chain is built from TRBV28 and TRBJ1-1; D remains unclear. The germline V gene encodes CDR1 MDHEN and CDR2 SYDVKM. This CDR3 contains 11 residues. V lost 6 bases and J lost 1, with 3 bases in between. The CDR3 nucleotides read TGTGCCAGCAGAGAGAACACTGAAGCTTTCTTT. It translates to CASRENTEAFF.

The chain links TRBV9 to TRBJ1-3; no clear D gene. Trimming took off 6 bases at V and 4 bases at J, with 23 bases between the two ends. This CDR3 spans 17 amino acids. In germline, CDR1 is SGDLS, CDR2 YYNGEE. This chain's CDR3 is CASTLTDSSSRGNTIYF. In nucleotides, the CDR3 is TGTGCCAGCACCCTAACCGACTCTTCCTCAAGGGGAAACACCATATATTTT.

This clone showed up just once. Different DNA sequences within this sample yield the same CDR3. CDR3 region: CASSLATEAFF. CDR3 coding DNA: TGTGCCAGCAGCTTGGCTACTGAAGCTTTCTTT. The chain couples TRBV5-4 to TRBJ1-1; no firm D call. Trimming pared 0 bases from V and 5 bases from J, leaving 2 bases between. This CDR3 spans 11 amino acids. The germline gives CDR1 SGHNT, CDR2 YYREEE (reference sequence).

The V gene is TRBV2, the J gene TRBJ2-2; D gene ambiguous. CDR3 size: 14 residues. The germline gives CDR1 SNHLY, CDR2 FYNNEI. V was trimmed by 2 bases and J by 4 bases, leaving 8 bases between them. CDR3 amino acids: CASSERSPTGELFF. CDR3 DNA: TGTGCCAGCAGTGAACGAAGCCCCACCGGGGAGCTGTTTTTT. Full variable domain (missing parts from reference TRBV2 and TRBJ2-2): EPEVTQTPSHQVTQMGQEVILRCVPISNHLYFYWYRQILGQKVEFLVSFYNNEISEKSEIFDDQFSVERPDGSNFTLKIRSTKLEDSAMYFCASSERSPTGELFFGEGSRLTVL.

This clone has just one count. The V call is TRBV9, the J call TRBJ2-1; 9 bases map to TRBD2. J lost 13 bases, V lost 1 base, and 6 bases had no gene match. This CDR3 has 13 residues. Germline CDR1 and CDR2: SGDLS and YYNGEE. CDR3 protein: CASSVSLAGHQFF. The CDR3 DNA follows: TGTGCCAGCAGCGTAAGCCTAGCGGGGCACCAGTTCTTC.

The chain recombines TRBV2 with TRBJ1-2; perhaps TRBD1 as D (5 bases). The V gene lost 0 bases and the J gene lost 7 bases, with 9 bases spanning the gap. This CDR3 region has 13 residues. CDR1 and CDR2 (germline): SNHLY, FYNNEI. CDR3 protein: CASSEAPGGGYTF. The CDR3 region has the DNA TGTGCCAGCAGTGAAGCGCCGGGGGGTGGCTACACCTTC.

The rearrangement uses TRBV6-5 and TRBJ2-1, with D hard to call. Trimming shortened V by 0 bases and J by 6 bases, and 9 bases separated the two germline ends. Germline CDR1 and CDR2: MNHEY and SVGAGI. This CDR3 is built from 14 residues. CDR3 in amino acids: CASSYSSRTNEQFF. In nucleotides, the CDR3 is TGTGCCAGCAGTTACTCGAGTAGGACCAATGAGCAGTTCTTC.

The J gene is TRBJ1-1, the V gene TRBV5-1; no definite D call. Germline assignment: CDR1 SGHRS and CDR2 YFSETQ. The ends were cut back, 0 bases at V and 1 base at J, with 22 bases in the middle. This CDR3 has 19 residues. The CDR3 nucleotides are TGCGCCAGCAGCTTGGGACTTAACCCCGAGTACGTAGGGAACACTGAAGCTTTCTTT. Translation: CASSLGLNPEYVGNTEAFF. Supplemented by reference TRBV5-1 and TRBJ1-1, the full variable domain reads KAGVTQTPRYLIKTRGQQVTLSCSPISGHRSVSWYQQTPGQGLQFLFEYFSETQRNKGNFPGRFSGRQFSNSRSEMNVSTLELGDSALYLCASSLGLNPEYVGNTEAFFGQGTRLTVV.